This TCR beta chain emerged from a study of cytomegalovirus exposure and HLA in healthy donors. Study findings and constraints: Previous analysis showed most TCR beta V segments were productive about 90% or about 30% of the time.

The PCR made use of 60 Vbeta and 13 Jbeta primers. Sequencing used immunoSEQ multiplex PCR; TCRdb keeps in-frame clones, though not all of them. The sample has about 120,000 clones, roughly 80% seen once. As to this clone: Its antigen remains unidentified.

Trimming took 7 bases from V and 4 from J, leaving 10 bases between them. CDR1 and CDR2 (germline): SQVTM, ANQGSEA. The CDR3 is 12 residues long. This chain uses TRBV29-1 with TRBJ2-2; no firm D call. Sequenced material: PBMCs. The TCR sequence derives from a female donor in good health and CMV-seropositive. DNA for the CDR3: TGCAGCGCCCTACCCCCCACCGGGGAGCTGTTTTTT. Protein: CSALPPTGELFF.